This record looks at one T cell receptor beta chain sequence and its context. The time point is: pre-treatment sample, taken before nivolumab and TIL therapy. The tumor samples were excised metastases, mostly pleural nodules or supraclavicular lymph nodes. Adults with stage 4 NSCLC were enrolled in a phase I trial. Sequencing used immunoSEQ v3. Generated by immunoSEQ multiplex PCR, the TCRdb table keeps only in-frame clones and is missing some. The table lists 95,000 or so clones, roughly 65% of them singletons. This sample was taken from a study of TIL therapy for anti-PD-1-resistant metastatic lung cancer. Germline V gives CDR1 SGHNT, CDR2 YYREEE (reference sequence). V was trimmed by 4 bases and J by 6 bases, leaving 24 bases between them. This CDR3 comprises 17 residues.

The specimen comprised tumor tissue, sampled at baseline. The chain links TRBV5-4 to TRBJ2-3; D is perhaps TRBD1 (6 bases). The receptor comes from a person between 25 and 80 years old with non-small cell lung cancer. CDR3 nucleotide sequence: TGTGCCAGCAGCAAGGCTCCGACAGGACTTCTTACGGATACGCAGTATTTT. Translation: CASSKAPTGLLTDTQYF.